These 23 T cell receptor beta chains came from one sample sequenced in a study of OX40 agonist ivuxolimab in advanced cancers. Here immunoSEQ multiplex PCR was the method, and the copy in TCRdb shows in-frame clones only, minus some. In the table there are tens of thousands of clones, approximately 83% of which are singletons. The input for sequencing was CD4+ or CD8+ T cells sorted from blood, taken in a trial of the OX40 agonist ivuxolimab. The source is an adult with an advanced solid tumor such as melanoma, head and neck, liver or kidney cancer.

V usage is TRBV11-2 and J usage is TRBJ1-2, with TRBD1 matching 8 bases. V lost 5 bases to trimming and J lost 3 bases; unmatched junction nucleotides: 5. The CDR3 totals 14 residues. Germline values: CDR1 SGHAT, CDR2 FQNNGV. The CDR3 sequence is CASSPPGGYYGYTF. The CDR3 DNA is TGTGCCAGCAGCCCCCCAGGGGGCTACTATGGCTACACCTTC. Drawing the rest from reference TRBV11-2 and TRBJ1-2, the complete variable domain is EAGVAQSPRYKIIEKRQSVAFWCNPISGHATLYWYQQILGQGPKLLIQFQNNGVVDDSQLPKDRFSAERLKGVDSTLKIQPAKLEDSAVYLCASSPPGGYYGYTFGSGTRLTVV.

This sequence joins TRBV4-1 and TRBJ1-5; no definite D call. This CDR3 is built from 16 residues. V was pared by 3 bases and J by 1 base, with 13 bases between. Per the germline V gene, CDR1 is MGHRA and CDR2 is YSYEKL. The CDR3 loop reads CASSQAQGGSNQPQHF. CDR3 DNA sequence: TGCGCCAGCAGCCAGGCTCAAGGAGGGAGCAATCAGCCCCAGCATTTT.

This rearrangement joins TRBV29-1 to TRBJ2-7; perhaps TRBD1 as D (6 bases). The germline V and J ends were trimmed by 6 bases and 5 bases, with 23 bases remaining between them. This CDR3 is built from 15 residues. Germline V gives CDR1 SQVTM, CDR2 ANQGSEA. The DNA for the CDR3 is TGCAGCGTCGGACCTAGGGGGTCAACCGCCCACGAGCAGTACTTC. Encoded protein: CSVGPRGSTAHEQYF.

The J gene is TRBJ1-1, the V gene TRBV5-6; D may be TRBD1 (5 bases). CDR3 length: 14 amino acids. V was pared by 0 bases and J by 4 bases, with 10 bases between. Germline V gene sequence: CDR1 SGHDT, CDR2 YYEEEE. CDR3 protein: CASSLGQRGTEAFF. The CDR3 coding sequence is TGTGCCAGCAGCTTGGGGCAGAGGGGCACTGAAGCTTTCTTT.

This clone turned up a few times. This rearrangement joins TRBV28 to TRBJ1-6; no clear D. The V end lost 6 bases, the J end lost 9 bases, and 15 bases lay between the germline ends. Germline CDR1 is MDHEN and CDR2 is SYDVKM. The CDR3 sequence is 14 residues long. The CDR3 region is CASSLTHSPSPLHF. The CDR3 bases are TGTGCCAGCAGCCTCACACATTCCCCTTCACCCCTCCACTTT.

The CDR3 sequence: CASSIRQGAAEQYF. CDR3 sequence (DNA): TGTGCCAGCAGCATAAGACAGGGGGCGGCCGAGCAGTACTTC. V gene TRBV13 combines with J gene TRBJ2-7; 10 bases are a match to TRBD1. CDR3 length: 14 amino acids. V shed 5 bases, J shed 6 bases, and the junction held 7 bases outside the gene matches. CDR1 is PRHDT, CDR2 FYEKMQ, per germline (reference sequence). Using reference TRBV13 and TRBJ2-7 for the parts outside the CDR3, the full variable domain is AAGVIQSPRHLIKEKRETATLKCYPIPRHDTVYWYQQGPGQDPQFLISFYEKMQSDKGSIPDRFSAQQFSDYHSELNMSSLELGDSALYFCASSIRQGAAEQYFGPGTRLTVT.

The V call is TRBV6-5, the J call TRBJ2-7, with D maybe TRBD2 (5 bases). The V end lost 0 bases, the J end lost 0 bases, and 9 bases lay between the germline ends. Looked up from germline, CDR1 is MNHEY and CDR2 is SVGAGI. The CDR3 is made up of 15 amino acids. The DNA of the CDR3 is TGTGCCAGCAGTTACTCGAGAGGGTACTCCTACGAGCAGTACTTC. Translation: CASSYSRGYSYEQYF.

The chain couples TRBV19 to TRBJ1-2; D perhaps matches TRBD1 (5 bases). V was pared by 6 bases and J by 8 bases, with 28 bases between. The CDR3 covers 17 residues. The V gene's germline CDR1 is LNHDA and CDR2 SQIVND (reference sequence). CDR3: CASRKVGGRIFSGGYTF. The CDR3 coding sequence is TGTGCCAGTAGAAAGGTCGGGGGACGGATCTTTTCGGGGGGCTACACCTTC.

The chain has TRBV7-9 and TRBJ1-3, with 7 bases aligning to TRBD1. Germline loops: CDR1 SEHNR, CDR2 FQNEAQ (reference sequence). This CDR3 has 14 amino acids. V dropped 8 bases and J dropped 3; count of bases not matched to a gene: 7. The CDR3 is CASETGDRGNTIYF. The CDR3 DNA reads TGTGCCAGCGAAACAGGGGATCGTGGAAACACCATATATTTT.

The chain joins TRBV27 to TRBJ1-1; D remains unclear. Trimming took 5 bases from V and 4 from J, leaving 14 bases between them. Germline CDR1 and CDR2: MNHEY and SMNVEV (reference sequence). CDR3 length: 14 amino acids. The CDR3 is CASSTLPGGTEAFF. The CDR3 region has the DNA TGTGCCAGCAGTACACTCCCCGGAGGCACTGAAGCTTTCTTT.

V usage is TRBV18 and J usage is TRBJ2-4; no firm D call. The CDR3 totals 13 residues. Germline CDR1 KGHSH, CDR2 LQKENI. V dropped 3 bases and J dropped 8 bases, with 11 bases sitting between them. Here the CDR3 DNA reads TGTGCCAGCTCACCCGAAGTGCGGCACATTCAGTACTTC. Translating gives CASSPEVRHIQYF.

The J gene is TRBJ2-3, the V gene TRBV4-2; 7 bases agree with TRBD2. Germline values: CDR1 LGHNA, CDR2 YNFKEQ. The length of the CDR3 is 15 residues. J gave up 5 bases and V 0 bases, and 5 bases lay outside the gene matches. This CDR3 is CASSQEAGEIDTQYF. The CDR3, as DNA: TGTGCCAGCAGCCAAGAGGCGGGAGAGATAGATACGCAGTATTTT.

The rearrangement links TRBV30 to TRBJ2-2, with D possibly matching TRBD2 (6 bases). The CDR3 contains 14 residues. V was trimmed by 4 bases and J by 4 bases, leaving 13 bases between them. Germline loops: CDR1 GTSNPN, CDR2 SVGIG (reference sequence). The chain's CDR3 is CAWTPGVGTGELFF. CDR3 DNA sequence: TGTGCCTGGACTCCGGGAGTGGGCACCGGGGAGCTGTTTTTT.

V is TRBV2 and J is TRBJ1-6, with 7 bases lining up with TRBD1. The junction had 8 bases not matched to a gene; V was cut back by 7 bases and J by 5 bases. Germline CDR1 is SNHLY and CDR2 is FYNNEI. This CDR3 comprises 15 residues. This CDR3 reads CASNGQDDHNSPLHF. The CDR3 nucleotides are TGTGCCAGCAACGGACAGGACGATCATAATTCACCCCTCCACTTT.

This chain uses TRBV6-5 with TRBJ2-7; no definite D call. Germline values: CDR1 MNHEY, CDR2 SVGAGI. This CDR3 has 14 amino acids. V shed 0 bases and J shed 4 bases, with 10 bases lying between them. The CDR3, as DNA: TGTGCCAGCAGTTACTCGGAGCTGGGGTACGAGCAGTACTTC. It is translated as CASSYSELGYEQYF.

The chain joins TRBV29-1 to TRBJ1-1; TRBD1 might be the D (6 bases). CDR1 is SQVTM, CDR2 ANQGSEA, per germline. Deletions cut 3 bases from V and 6 bases from J, with 20 bases between. The CDR3 runs to 15 residues. CDR3 protein: CSVEGAPGDRAEAFF. The CDR3, as DNA: TGCAGCGTTGAGGGGGCCCCGGGGGATAGGGCTGAAGCTTTCTTT.

The V gene is TRBV10-3, the J gene TRBJ2-5; 7 nucleotides line up with TRBD1. Germline CDR1 is ENHRY and CDR2 is SYGVKD. This CDR3 is 13 amino acids long. J was trimmed by 3 bases and V by 6 bases; bases with no gene match: 4. The CDR3 nucleotides are TGTGCCATCAGCCGAGACAGGGAAGAGACCCAGTACTTC. It yields the protein CAISRDREETQYF.

This clone occurred a few times. The rearrangement links TRBV28 to TRBJ2-6; TRBD1 agrees at 10 bases. Germline trimming cut 7 bases from V and 3 bases from J; bases unmatched to any gene: 3. Per the germline V gene, CDR1 is MDHEN and CDR2 is SYDVKM. This CDR3 has 15 residues. CDR3 bases: TGTGCCAGCACTGACAGGGGGCGTGGGGCCAACGTCCTGACTTTC. This sequence encodes CASTDRGRGANVLTF.

The gene calls are TRBV9 and TRBJ2-1; D gene ambiguous. The V end lost 4 bases, the J end lost 8 bases, and 7 bases lay between the germline ends. The V gene's germline CDR1 is SGDLS and CDR2 YYNGEE. The CDR3 has 11 residues. DNA for the CDR3: TGTGCCAGCAGCCCCATCGATGAGCAGTTCTTC. It encodes CASSPIDEQFF.

The V gene is TRBV7-2, the J gene TRBJ1-6; unclear D gene. In germline, CDR1 is SGHTA, CDR2 FQGNSA. The CDR3 is made up of 13 amino acids. V was shortened by 1 base and J by 10 bases, with 8 bases between the two germline ends. The CDR3: CASSLDAPSPLHF. CDR3 nucleotide sequence: TGTGCCAGCAGCTTAGACGCCCCCTCACCCCTCCACTTT.

The chain couples TRBV5-8 to TRBJ1-1; 8 positions agree with TRBD1. The CDR3 consists of 13 residues. Germline V CDR1 and CDR2: SGHTS, YDEGEE. J was trimmed by 3 bases and V by 3 bases; bases with no gene match: 1. The DNA for the CDR3 is TGTGCCAGCAGCTCACAGGGGGACACTGAAGCTTTCTTT. Its protein product is CASSSQGDTEAFF.

The chain uses TRBV19 and TRBJ1-2; tentative D call: TRBD1 (5 bases). The CDR3 has 13 amino acids. CDR1 is LNHDA, CDR2 SQIVND, per germline (reference sequence). Trimming shortened V by 4 bases and J by 2 bases, and 8 bases separated the two germline ends. The CDR3 DNA reads as TGTGCCAGTAGTAAGGAGGGGAACTATGGCTACACCTTC. This sequence encodes CASSKEGNYGYTF.

V usage is TRBV7-9 and J usage is TRBJ2-3; 11 nucleotides match TRBD2. CDR1 and CDR2 (germline): SEHNR, FQNEAQ (reference sequence). The CDR3 runs to 18 residues. With 1 base clipped from V and 2 bases from J, the junction kept 8 bases outside the gene matches. CDR3 region: CASSLDSGGAFITDTQYF. In DNA, the CDR3 is TGTGCCAGCAGCTTAGATAGCGGGGGGGCTTTCATCACAGATACGCAGTATTTT.